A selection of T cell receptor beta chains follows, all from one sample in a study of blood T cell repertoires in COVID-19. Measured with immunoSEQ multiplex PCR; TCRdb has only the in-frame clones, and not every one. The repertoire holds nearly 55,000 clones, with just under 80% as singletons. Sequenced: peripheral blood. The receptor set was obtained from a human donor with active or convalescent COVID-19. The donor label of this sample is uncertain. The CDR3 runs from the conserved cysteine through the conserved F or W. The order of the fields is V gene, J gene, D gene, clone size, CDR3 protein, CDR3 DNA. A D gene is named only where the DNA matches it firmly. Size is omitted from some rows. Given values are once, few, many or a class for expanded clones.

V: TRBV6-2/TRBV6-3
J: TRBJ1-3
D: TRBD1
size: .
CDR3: CASSRGQLSGNTIYF
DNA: TGTGCCAGCAGCCGGGGACAGCTCTCTGGAAACACCATATATTTT

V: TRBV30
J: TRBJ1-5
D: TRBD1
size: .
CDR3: CAWTRDRNQPQHF
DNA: TGTGCCTGGACCAGGGACAGGAATCAGCCCCAGCATTTT

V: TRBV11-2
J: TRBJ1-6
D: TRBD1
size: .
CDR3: CASSLADRGGSPLHF
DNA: TGTGCCAGCAGCTTAGCCGACAGGGGTGGTTCACCCCTCCACTTT

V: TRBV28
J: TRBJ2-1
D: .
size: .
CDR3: CATVKGKAWSEQFF
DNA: TGTGCCACCGTTAAGGGGAAAGCTTGGAGTGAGCAGTTCTTC

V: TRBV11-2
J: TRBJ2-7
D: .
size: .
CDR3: CASSLGAASYEQYF
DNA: TGTGCCAGCAGCTTAGGAGCGGCTTCCTACGAGCAGTACTTC

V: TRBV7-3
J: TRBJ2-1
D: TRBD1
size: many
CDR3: CASSRTGDNEQFF
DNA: TGTGCCAGCAGCCGGACAGGCGACAATGAGCAGTTCTTC

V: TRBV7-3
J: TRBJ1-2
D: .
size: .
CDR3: CASSSGEGYGYTF
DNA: TGTGCCAGCAGCTCAGGGGAAGGGTATGGCTACACCTTC

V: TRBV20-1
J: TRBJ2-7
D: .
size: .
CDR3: CSVRESYEQYF
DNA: TGCAGTGTACGGGAGTCCTACGAGCAGTACTTC

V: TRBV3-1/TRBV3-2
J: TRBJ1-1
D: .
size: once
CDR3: CASSQGANTEAFF
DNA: TGTGCCAGCAGCCAGGGGGCGAACACTGAAGCTTTCTTT

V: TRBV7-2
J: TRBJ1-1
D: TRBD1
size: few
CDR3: CASSPRGGVAEAFF
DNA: TGTGCCAGCAGTCCCCGAGGGGGCGTGGCTGAAGCTTTCTTT

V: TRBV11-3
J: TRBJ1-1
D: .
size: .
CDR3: CASSQDSYTEAFF
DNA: TGTGCCAGCAGCCAGGATTCGTACACTGAAGCTTTCTTT

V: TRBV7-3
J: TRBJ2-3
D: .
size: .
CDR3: CASKQESTDTQYF
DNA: TGTGCCAGCAAACAGGAAAGCACAGATACGCAGTATTTT

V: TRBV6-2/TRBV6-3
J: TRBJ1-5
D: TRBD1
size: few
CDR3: CASSYLRQGNQPQHF
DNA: TGTGCCAGCAGTTACCTTCGACAGGGGAATCAGCCCCAGCATTTT

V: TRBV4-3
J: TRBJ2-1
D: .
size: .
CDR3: CASSQDLLGGKNEQFF
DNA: TGCGCCAGCAGCCAAGACCTACTGGGCGGGAAAAATGAGCAGTTCTTC

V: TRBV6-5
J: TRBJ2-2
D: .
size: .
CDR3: CASTPPRGELFF
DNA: TGTGCCAGCACCCCGCCTAGGGGGGAGCTGTTTTTT

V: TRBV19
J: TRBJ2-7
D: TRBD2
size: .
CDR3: CASSGGASGKNEQYF
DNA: TGTGCCAGTAGTGGAGGTGCTAGCGGGAAGAACGAGCAGTACTTC

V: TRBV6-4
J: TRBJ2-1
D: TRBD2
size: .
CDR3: CASSPAGVVGYEQFF
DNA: TGTGCCAGCAGCCCAGCGGGAGTCGTCGGATATGAGCAGTTCTTC

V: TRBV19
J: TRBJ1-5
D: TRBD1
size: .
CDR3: CASRNPPRTGGGQPQHF
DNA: TGTGCCAGTAGGAACCCTCCCAGAACAGGGGGGGGTCAGCCCCAGCATTTT

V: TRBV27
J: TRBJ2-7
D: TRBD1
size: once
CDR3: CASSFPGQRPYEQYF
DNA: TGTGCCAGCAGTTTCCCGGGACAGAGACCCTACGAGCAGTACTTC

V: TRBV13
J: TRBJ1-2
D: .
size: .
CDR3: CASSSTLMSNYGYTF
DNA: TGTGCCAGCAGCTCAACTCTCATGTCGAACTATGGCTACACCTTC

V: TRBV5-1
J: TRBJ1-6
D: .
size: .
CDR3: CASSLDGSSPLHF
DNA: TGCGCCAGCAGCTTAGATGGGAGTTCACCCCTCCACTTT

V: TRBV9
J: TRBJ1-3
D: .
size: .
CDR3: CASNQGFSGNTIYF
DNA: TGTGCCAGCAACCAGGGGTTCTCTGGAAACACCATATATTTT

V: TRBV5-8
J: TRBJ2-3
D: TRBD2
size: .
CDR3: CASSLEGTSDTDTQYF
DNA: TGTGCCAGCAGCTTGGAGGGGACTAGCGACACAGATACGCAGTATTTT

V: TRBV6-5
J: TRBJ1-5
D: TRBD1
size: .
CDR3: CASSPYRGNQPQHF
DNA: TGTGCCAGCAGTCCCTACAGGGGGAATCAGCCCCAGCATTTT

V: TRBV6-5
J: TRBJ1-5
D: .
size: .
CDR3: CASWWGGSNQPQHF
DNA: TGTGCCAGCTGGTGGGGGGGGAGCAATCAGCCCCAGCATTTT

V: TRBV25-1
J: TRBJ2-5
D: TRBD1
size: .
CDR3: CASSDGTGIKETQYF
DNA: TGTGCCAGCAGTGATGGGACAGGGATTAAAGAGACCCAGTACTTC

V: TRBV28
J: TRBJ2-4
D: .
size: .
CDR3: CASSFRGAKNIQYF
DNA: TGTGCCAGCAGTTTTCGGGGAGCCAAAAACATTCAGTACTTC

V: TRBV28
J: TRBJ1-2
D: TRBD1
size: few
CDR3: CASSQLTGSGYTF
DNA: TGTGCCAGCAGTCAGTTGACAGGGAGTGGCTACACCTTC

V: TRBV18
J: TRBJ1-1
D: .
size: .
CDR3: CASSSERGTEAFF
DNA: TGTGCCAGCTCATCGGAGCGGGGCACTGAAGCTTTCTTT

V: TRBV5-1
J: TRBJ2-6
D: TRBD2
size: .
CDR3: CASFDRLANSGANVLTF
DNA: TGCGCCAGTTTTGATCGACTAGCCAACTCTGGGGCCAACGTCCTGACTTTC

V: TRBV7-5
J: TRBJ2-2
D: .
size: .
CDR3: CASPPALLGTGFTGELFF
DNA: TGTGCCAGTCCTCCAGCTCTCTTGGGGACAGGGTTCACCGGGGAGCTGTTTTTT

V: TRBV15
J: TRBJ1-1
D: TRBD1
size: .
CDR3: CATSRGQGSTEAFF
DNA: TGTGCCACCAGCCGAGGACAGGGGAGTACTGAAGCTTTCTTT

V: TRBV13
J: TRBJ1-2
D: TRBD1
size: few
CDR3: CASETGAKNYGYTF
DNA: TGTGCCAGCGAGACAGGGGCGAAGAACTATGGCTACACCTTC

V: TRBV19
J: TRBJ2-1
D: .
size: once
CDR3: CASRLRGVDEQFF
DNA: TGTGCCAGTAGATTGCGGGGAGTGGATGAGCAGTTCTTC

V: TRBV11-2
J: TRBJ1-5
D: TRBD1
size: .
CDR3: CASSVEQGTPQHF
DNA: TGTGCCAGCAGCGTAGAACAGGGGACGCCCCAGCATTTT

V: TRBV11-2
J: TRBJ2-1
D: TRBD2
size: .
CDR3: CASSRDYPGNEQFF
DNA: TGTGCCAGCAGCCGGGACTATCCCGGGAATGAGCAGTTCTTC

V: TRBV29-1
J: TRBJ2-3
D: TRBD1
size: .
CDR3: CSSVNWDREKDTQYF
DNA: TGCAGCAGCGTTAATTGGGACAGGGAGAAGGATACGCAGTATTTT

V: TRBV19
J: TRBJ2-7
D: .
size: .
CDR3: CASAGAARNEQYF
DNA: TGTGCCAGTGCGGGGGCGGCGCGCAACGAGCAGTACTTC

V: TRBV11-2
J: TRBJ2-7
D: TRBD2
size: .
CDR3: CASSPSGSPSEQYF
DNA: TGTGCCAGCAGCCCAAGCGGGAGTCCTTCCGAGCAGTACTTC

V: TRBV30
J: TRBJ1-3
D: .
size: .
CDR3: CAWGMTGGGPGNTIYF
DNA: TGTGCCTGGGGGATGACAGGTGGAGGACCTGGAAACACCATATATTTT

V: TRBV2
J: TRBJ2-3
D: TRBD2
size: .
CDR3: CASRTGGLAGADTQYF
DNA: TGTGCCAGCAGGACGGGGGGACTAGCGGGAGCAGATACGCAGTATTTT

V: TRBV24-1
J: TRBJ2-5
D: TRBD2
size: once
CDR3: CATSDPGLAGGETQYF
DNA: TGTGCCACCAGTGATCCGGGACTAGCGGGAGGAGAGACCCAGTACTTC

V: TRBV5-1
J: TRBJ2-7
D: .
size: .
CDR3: CASSLGGDEQYF
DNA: TGCGCCAGCAGCTTGGGCGGGGACGAGCAGTACTTC

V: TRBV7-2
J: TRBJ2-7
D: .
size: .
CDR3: CASSSIRQAGSYEQYF
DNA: TGTGCCAGCAGCTCAATCCGACAGGCCGGATCTTACGAGCAGTACTTC

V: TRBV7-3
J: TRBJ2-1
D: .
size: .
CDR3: CASSPGLSYNEQFF
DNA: TGTGCCAGCAGTCCAGGACTATCCTACAATGAGCAGTTCTTC

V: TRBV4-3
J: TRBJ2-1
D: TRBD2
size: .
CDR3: CASSPDGTSGGDNEQFF
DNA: TGCGCCAGCAGCCCCGACGGGACTAGCGGAGGAGACAATGAGCAGTTCTTC

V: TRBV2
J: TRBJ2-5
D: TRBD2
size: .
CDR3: CASSKTSGFLGETQYF
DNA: TGTGCCAGCAGTAAGACTAGCGGGTTCCTTGGGGAGACCCAGTACTTC

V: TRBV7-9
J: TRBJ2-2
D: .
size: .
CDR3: CASSLVTAPNTGELFF
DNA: TGTGCCAGCAGCTTAGTGACAGCCCCGAACACCGGGGAGCTGTTTTTT

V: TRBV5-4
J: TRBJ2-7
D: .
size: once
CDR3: CASSNRVGSYEQYF
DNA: TGTGCCAGCAGTAACCGGGTCGGGTCCTACGAGCAGTACTTC

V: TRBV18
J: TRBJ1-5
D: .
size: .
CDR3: CASSPSRQGNQPQHF
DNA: TGTGCCAGCTCACCATCTCGACAGGGCAATCAGCCCCAGCATTTT

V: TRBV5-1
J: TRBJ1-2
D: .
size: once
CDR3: CASSPARLGGYTF
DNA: TGCGCCAGCAGCCCGGCACGCCTCGGGGGCTACACCTTC

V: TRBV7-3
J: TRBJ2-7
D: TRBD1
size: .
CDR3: CASSRTGNWYEQYF
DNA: TGTGCCAGCAGCCGGACAGGGAATTGGTACGAGCAGTACTTC

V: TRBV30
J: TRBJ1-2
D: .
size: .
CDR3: CAWSPGSYGYTF
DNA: TGTGCCTGGAGCCCCGGGAGCTATGGCTACACCTTC

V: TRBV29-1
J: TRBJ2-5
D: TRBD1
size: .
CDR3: CSVLDREETQYF
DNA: TGCAGCGTCCTCGACAGGGAAGAGACCCAGTACTTC

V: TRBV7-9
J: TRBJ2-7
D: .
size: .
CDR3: CASSSQLGQYF
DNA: TGTGCCAGCAGCTCCCAGCTAGGTCAGTACTTC

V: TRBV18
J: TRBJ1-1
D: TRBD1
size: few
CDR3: CASSVEQGKNTEAFF
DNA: TGTGCCAGCTCAGTGGAACAGGGGAAGAACACTGAAGCTTTCTTT

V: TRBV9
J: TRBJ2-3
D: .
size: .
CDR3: CASSVGMTTVSTDTQYF
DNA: TGTGCCAGCAGCGTAGGTATGACTACCGTAAGCACAGATACGCAGTATTTT

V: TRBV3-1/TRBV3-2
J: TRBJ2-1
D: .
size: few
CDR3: CASSQGGVNEQFF
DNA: TGTGCCAGCAGCCAAGGTGGAGTCAATGAGCAGTTCTTC

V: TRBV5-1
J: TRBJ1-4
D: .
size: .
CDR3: CASRRGINEKLFF
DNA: TGCGCCAGCAGAAGGGGAATTAATGAAAAACTGTTTTTT

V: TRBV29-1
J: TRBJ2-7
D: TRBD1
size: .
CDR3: CSVEVSDRAYEQYF
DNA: TGCAGCGTCGAGGTATCGGACAGGGCCTACGAGCAGTACTTC